These 8 T cell receptor beta chains originate from one sample sequenced in a study of beta chain features in type 1 diabetes (dated by TCRdb to 2017 to 2018). The library relied on the immunoSEQ multiplex PCR assay. The entire amount of isolated RNA was reverse transcribed using the High Capacity cDNA Reverse Transcription Kit, so the sequenced TCRB transcripts were expressed ones. TCRdb mirrors the immuneACCESS table, restricted to in-frame sequences. Some clones are absent from its copies; in checked studies, under half trace to an unresolved V gene, and the reason for the others is unknown. Within this sample are more than 150,000 clones, with roughly 9.1% of them counted one time only. Of the sample, over 2% falls within the top ten clones. Sequencing input: central memory CD4+ T cells from blood. These receptors all stem from a woman between 18 and 30 years old in good health.

There are a few counts of this clone. The genes are TRBV5-1 and TRBJ1-5, with D tentatively TRBD1 (6 bases). Germline V CDR1 and CDR2: SGHRS, YFSETQ. Trimming stripped 4 bases from V and 5 bases from J, with 16 bases between. This CDR3 has 15 amino acids. DNA of the CDR3: TGCGCCAGCAGCGTCACAGGGAGAGGGGATCAGCCCCAGCATTTT. Translation gives CASSVTGRGDQPQHF.

This chain links TRBV9 with TRBJ2-3, with 8 bases that match TRBD2. Germline V CDR1 and CDR2: SGDLS, YYNGEE. With 7 bases clipped from V and 1 base from J, the junction kept 8 bases outside the gene matches. This CDR3 comprises 15 residues. The CDR3 spells CASAKRGGGTDTQYF. The CDR3, as DNA: TGTGCCAGCGCAAAACGGGGGGGCGGCACAGATACGCAGTATTTT.

There are a few counts of this clone. The rearrangement links TRBV7-8 to TRBJ1-2; TRBD1 matches at 8 bases. The CDR3 spans 14 residues. V was pared by 2 bases and J by 5 bases, with 4 bases of the junction left unmatched. Germline CDR1 SGHVS, CDR2 FQNEAQ. The CDR3 reads CASSLPGGGYGYTF. In DNA, the CDR3 is TGTGCCAGCAGCTTACCAGGGGGCGGATATGGCTACACCTTC.

The chain has TRBV7-2 and TRBJ1-6, with D perhaps TRBD1 (6 bases). V was trimmed by 5 bases and J by 9 bases, leaving 14 bases between them. This CDR3 contains 14 residues. The germline V gene encodes CDR1 SGHTA and CDR2 FQGNSA. CDR3 residues: CASSLPGESSPLHF. The CDR3, as DNA: TGTGCCAGCAGCCTACCAGGGGAATCTTCACCCCTCCACTTT.

The chain is built from TRBV19 and TRBJ1-2; TRBD1 matches 7 bases. J lost 3 bases, V lost 6 bases, and 4 bases had no gene match. This CDR3 is built from 13 residues. Germline V gene lookup returns CDR1 LNHDA and CDR2 SQIVND (reference sequence). The CDR3 protein is CASRRDSYYGYTF. The CDR3 DNA follows: TGTGCCAGTAGACGGGACAGTTACTATGGCTACACCTTC.

This clone was counted between two and nine times. The chain employs TRBV19 and TRBJ2-2, with TRBD2 matching 11 bases. Unmatched junction bases numbered 12, after V lost 7 bases and J lost 5 bases. This CDR3 contains 17 residues. The V gene's germline CDR1 is LNHDA and CDR2 SQIVND (reference sequence). CDR3: CASTAFTSGSGTGELFF. CDR3 nucleotides: TGTGCCAGTACCGCATTTACTAGCGGGAGTGGTACCGGGGAGCTGTTTTTT.

The V and J genes are TRBV10-3 and TRBJ1-2, with D perhaps TRBD1 (6 bases). Germline loops: CDR1 ENHRY, CDR2 SYGVKD. This CDR3 is 14 amino acids long. The V gene lost 7 bases and the J gene lost 4 bases, with 16 bases spanning the gap. Written as DNA, the CDR3 is TGTGCCATCACGCCTGACGGACAGTTCTATGGCTACACCTTC. It specifies CAITPDGQFYGYTF.

This clone was observed a few times. The chain uses TRBV5-5 and TRBJ1-2; D is unresolved. Trimming stripped 4 bases from V and 6 bases from J, with 13 bases between. Germline assignment: CDR1 SGHKS and CDR2 YYEKEE (reference sequence). The CDR3 contains 13 residues. CDR3 in amino acids: CASSAGSAHGYTF. The CDR3 DNA sequence: TGTGCCAGCAGCGCCGGGTCAGCGCATGGCTACACCTTC.